Listed below are T cell receptor beta chains from one sample, sequenced in a study of Tregs in tolerant kidney transplant recipients. Produced via immunoSEQ multiplex PCR; TCRdb's table is partial and in-frame only. This sample yields tens of thousands of clones, of which under 95% are seen a single time; about 0.45% belongs to the top ten. Sequencing used CD4+ T cells from blood, obtained before the transplant. The receptor source for this set is a human donor who received a combined kidney and bone marrow transplant. Each CDR3 is given with its conserved first and last residue. The D gene is left open where the match is weak. Size values are once, few and many counts, or a class for expanded clones, and some rows have none.

TRBJ1-4 TRBD1 12 once TRBV2 CAGWDRAEKLFF TGTGCCGGATGGGACAGAGCAGAAAAACTGTTTTTT
TRBJ1-5 . 18 . TRBV2 CASSASKGVSYSNQPQHF TGTGCCAGCAGTGCCTCGAAGGGGGTTTCTTATAGCAATCAGCCCCAGCATTTT
TRBJ2-7 . 13 . TRBV5-1 CASSKWRDDEQYF TGCGCCAGCAGCAAATGGAGGGATGACGAGCAGTACTTC
TRBJ2-3 TRBD1 16 . TRBV9 CASSALGQGAADTQYF TGTGCCAGCAGCGCCCTAGGACAGGGCGCGGCAGATACGCAGTATTTT
TRBJ2-1 . 15 . TRBV11-2 CASSPRSRLYNEQFF TGTGCCAGCAGCCCCCGGTCTCGCCTATACAATGAGCAGTTCTTC
TRBJ2-3 . 13 . TRBV5-1 CASSFSGEDTQYF TGCGCCAGCAGCTTCTCCGGAGAAGATACGCAGTATTTT
TRBJ1-2 TRBD1 16 . TRBV4-3 CASSHSRDRTFYGYTF TGCGCCAGCAGCCATAGCCGGGACAGAACCTTCTATGGCTACACCTTC
TRBJ2-7 TRBD1 16 . TRBV18 CASSPRTGENLYEQYF TGTGCCAGCTCCCCCAGGACAGGGGAAAATTTATACGAGCAGTACTTC
TRBJ2-6 TRBD1 16 . TRBV18 CASSRDRVSGANVLTF TGTGCCAGCTCAAGGGACAGGGTTTCTGGGGCCAACGTCCTGACTTTC
TRBJ2-1 TRBD2 21 . TRBV9 CASSPRHPGVAGRSRRNEQFF TGTGCCAGCAGCCCACGCCACCCCGGGGTAGCGGGACGCTCGCGTCGCAATGAGCAGTTCTTC
TRBJ1-6 TRBD1 16 once TRBV9 CASSRTGSSYNSPLHF TGTGCCAGCAGCCGGACAGGGAGCTCCTATAATTCACCCCTCCACTTT
TRBJ1-4 . 16 . TRBV5-1 CASSLAPRGLNEKLFF TGCGCCAGCAGCTTGGCCCCCCGAGGGCTAAATGAAAAACTGTTTTTT
TRBJ1-5 . 14 . TRBV7-8 CASSRTSRNQPQHF TGTGCCAGCAGCCGGACAAGTCGCAATCAGCCCCAGCATTTT
TRBJ1-5 . 13 . TRBV14 CASSRGIHQPQHF TGTGCCAGCAGTCGGGGTATACATCAGCCCCAGCATTTT
TRBJ2-5 TRBD2 16 . TRBV19 CASSILSSGGGETQYF TGTGCCAGTAGTATCCTTTCTAGCGGGGGGGGAGAGACCCAGTACTTC
TRBJ2-4 TRBD1 15 . TRBV27 CASSPSTGAKNIQYF TGTGCCAGCAGTCCATCGACAGGGGCCAAAAACATTCAGTACTTC
TRBJ2-3 . 15 . TRBV19 CASSSPQGPGDTQYF TGTGCCAGTAGTTCCCCGCAGGGGCCCGGAGATACGCAGTATTTT
TRBJ2-1 . 15 . TRBV5-6 CASSLLLGLNNEQFF TGTGCCAGCAGCTTGCTGCTGGGACTCAACAATGAGCAGTTCTTC
TRBJ2-2 . 17 . TRBV11-3 CASSLGLARIGSGELFF TGTGCCAGCAGCTTAGGGCTAGCGAGAATAGGTTCCGGGGAGCTGTTTTTT
TRBJ2-7 TRBD2 17 . TRBV11-2 CASSYTGTSGGRTRQYF TGTGCCAGCAGCTACACCGGGACTAGCGGGGGGCGGACCCGGCAGTACTTC
TRBJ1-4 TRBD1 15 few TRBV6-6 CASSYGQGANEKLFF TGTGCCAGCAGTTACGGACAGGGGGCGAATGAAAAACTGTTTTTT
TRBJ1-2 . 16 . TRBV30 CAWTKPEVIYGYGYTF TGTGCCTGGACCAAACCTGAGGTGATTTATGGCTATGGCTACACCTTC
TRBJ2-3 . 16 . TRBV9 CASSVDPRGGVDTQYF TGTGCCAGCAGCGTAGACCCTCGGGGAGGAGTGGATACGCAGTATTTT
TRBJ2-2 . 13 few TRBV2 CASSGVHTGELFF TGTGCCAGTTCGGGAGTTCATACCGGGGAGCTGTTTTTT
TRBJ2-7 TRBD1 18 . TRBV23-1 CASSPKPDRAYRSYEQYF TGCGCCAGCAGTCCTAAACCGGACAGGGCCTATCGCTCCTACGAGCAGTACTTC
TRBJ1-5 . 15 . TRBV15 CATTTYGRDNQPQHF TGTGCCACCACAACTTACGGCAGGGATAATCAGCCCCAGCATTTT
TRBJ2-7 TRBD2 18 . TRBV4-1 CASSPLAGGPTLTYEQYF TGCGCCAGCAGCCCACTAGCGGGGGGTCCAACTTTGACCTACGAGCAGTACTTC
TRBJ1-2 . 14 . TRBV7-9 CASSPGGSLNGYTF TGTGCCAGCAGCCCCGGCGGCAGTCTTAATGGCTACACCTTC